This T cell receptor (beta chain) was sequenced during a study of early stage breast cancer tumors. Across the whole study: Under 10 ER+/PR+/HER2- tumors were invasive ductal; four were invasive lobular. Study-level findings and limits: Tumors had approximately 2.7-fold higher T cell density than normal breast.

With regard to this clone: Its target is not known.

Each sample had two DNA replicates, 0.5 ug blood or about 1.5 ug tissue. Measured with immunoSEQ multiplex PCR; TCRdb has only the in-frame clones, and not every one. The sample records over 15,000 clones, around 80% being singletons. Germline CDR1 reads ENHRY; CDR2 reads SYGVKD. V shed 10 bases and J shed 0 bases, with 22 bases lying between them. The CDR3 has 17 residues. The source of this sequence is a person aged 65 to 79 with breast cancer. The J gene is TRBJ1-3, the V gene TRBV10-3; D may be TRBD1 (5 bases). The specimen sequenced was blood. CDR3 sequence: CATTSGGSLNSGNTIYF. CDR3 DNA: TGTGCCACAACCTCTGGGGGGAGTCTGAACTCTGGAAACACCATATATTTT.